Given below is one TCR beta chain in context. Germline V CDR1 and CDR2: LGHDT, YNNKEL (reference sequence). V shed 2 bases and J 1 base; nucleotides not matched to a gene: 10. The CDR3 is 18 amino acids. This sample was taken from a study of T-cell reconstitution after alpha-beta-depleted transplantation in children. As it was prepared, the TCRbeta library received unique molecular identifiers. Using its own MiXCR run on the PCR reads, TCRdb lists one record per CDR3 protein. The sample gives about 610,000 distinct CDR3 sequences, about 10% of which show up once; less than 5% is in the top ten. Sequenced material: PBMCs from the stem cell graft donor, taken from the stem cell graft. This chain uses TRBV3-1 with TRBJ2-3, with TRBD2 matching over 9 bases. This receptor was obtained from a human donor who donated a stem cell graft to a child with acute myeloid leukemia. The CDR3: CASSQWGRTSDGTDTQYF. As DNA, the CDR3 is TGTGCCAGCAGCCAATGGGGGAGGACTAGCGATGGCACAGATACGCAGTATTTT.